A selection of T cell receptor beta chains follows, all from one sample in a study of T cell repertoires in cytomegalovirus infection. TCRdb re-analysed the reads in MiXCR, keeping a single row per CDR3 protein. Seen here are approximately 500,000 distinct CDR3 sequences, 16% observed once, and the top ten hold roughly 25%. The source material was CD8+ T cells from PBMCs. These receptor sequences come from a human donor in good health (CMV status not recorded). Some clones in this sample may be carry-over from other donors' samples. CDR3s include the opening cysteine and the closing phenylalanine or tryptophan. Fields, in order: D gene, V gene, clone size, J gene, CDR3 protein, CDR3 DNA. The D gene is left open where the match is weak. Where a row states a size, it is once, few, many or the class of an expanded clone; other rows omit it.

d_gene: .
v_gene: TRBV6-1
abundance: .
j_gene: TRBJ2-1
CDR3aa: CASSAFRPQQFF
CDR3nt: TGTGCCAGCAGTGCCTTTAGACCCCAGCAGTTCTTC

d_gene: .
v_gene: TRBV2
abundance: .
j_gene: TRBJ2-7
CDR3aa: CASTQGNEQYF
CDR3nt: TGTGCCAGCACCCAGGGGAACGAGCAGTACTTC

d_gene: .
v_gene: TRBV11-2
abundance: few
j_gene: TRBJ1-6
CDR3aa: CASSSEGPPLHF
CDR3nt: TGTGCCAGCAGCTCCGAGGGGCCACCCCTCCACTTT

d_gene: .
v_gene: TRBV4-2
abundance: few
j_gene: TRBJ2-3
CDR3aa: CASSQGGLRGLKDTQYF
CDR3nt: TGTGCCAGCAGCCAGGGAGGGTTGAGGGGGCTGAAAGATACGCAGTATTTT

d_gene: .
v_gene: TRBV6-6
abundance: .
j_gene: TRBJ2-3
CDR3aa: CASTYTESNTDTQYF
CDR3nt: TGTGCCAGCACGTATACAGAATCAAACACAGATACGCAGTATTTT

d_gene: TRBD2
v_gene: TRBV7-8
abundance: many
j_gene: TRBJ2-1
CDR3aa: CASSLAGRAGESFEQFF
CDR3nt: TGTGCCAGCAGCTTAGCCGGGAGGGCGGGAGAGTCATTTGAGCAGTTCTTC

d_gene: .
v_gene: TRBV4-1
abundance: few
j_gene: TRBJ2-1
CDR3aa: CASSQPQGYEQFF
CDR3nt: TGCGCCAGCAGCCAGCCACAGGGCTATGAGCAGTTCTTC

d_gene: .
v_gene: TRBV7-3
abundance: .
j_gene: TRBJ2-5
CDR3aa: CSSSYPAGAKETKYF
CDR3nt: TGTTCCAGCAGCTATCCAGCGGGCGCTAAAGAGACCAAGTACTTC

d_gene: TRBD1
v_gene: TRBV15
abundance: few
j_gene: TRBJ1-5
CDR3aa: CATSRALRDRPYSNQPQHF
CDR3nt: TGTGCCACCAGCAGAGCTTTACGGGACAGACCTTATAGCAATCAGCCCCAGCATTTT

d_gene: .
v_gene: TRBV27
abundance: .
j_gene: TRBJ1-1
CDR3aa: CASSSATDGEAFF
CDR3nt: TGTGCCAGCAGTTCGGCCACCGACGGTGAAGCTTTCTTT

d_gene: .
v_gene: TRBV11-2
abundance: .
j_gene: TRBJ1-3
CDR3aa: CAISSLRSSGNTIYF
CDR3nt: TGTGCCATCAGCTCCTTGCGTAGCTCTGGAAACACCATATATTTT